This T cell receptor (beta chain) was sequenced in a study of T cells in Graves' hyperthyroidism and ophthalmopathy. Study results and caveats: Blood also held most thyroid clonotypes expanded beyond 0.001. A median approximately 6.5 months before onset, the model predicted ophthalmopathy.

TCR beta CDR3 sequences were amplified from RNA transcripts. The HTBI set primed first-round TCR CDR3 RT-PCR. One entry per CDR3 protein results from TCRdb running MiXCR on the multiplex PCR reads. The sample lists 550,000 to 600,000 distinct CDR3 sequences; around 46% were seen once. CDR1 and CDR2 (germline): SGHRS, YFSETQ. J was trimmed by 5 bases and V by 0 bases; bases with no gene match: 9. The length of the CDR3 is 16 residues. This clonotype showed up many times. Its specificity is unknown. Diagnostic assessment was based on clinical symptoms, serum thyroxine and TRAb, thyroid ultrasound and orbital computed tomography.

V and J are TRBV5-1 and TRBJ2-7; 9 positions agree with TRBD2. The receptor's source is an adult woman with Graves' disease, either hyperthyroidism or ophthalmopathy (not recorded which). The sequencing sample was made of peripheral blood or thyroid tissue (not recorded which). Written as DNA, the CDR3 is TGCGCCAGCAGCTTGGGCCGCGGCGGGAGGGCCCACGAGCAGTACTTC. Residues: CASSLGRGGRAHEQYF.